Described below is a single TCR beta chain sequence and its context. CDR3 length: 18 amino acids. Germline trimming cut 2 bases from V and 2 bases from J; bases unmatched to any gene: 12. Germline values: CDR1 MGHRA, CDR2 YSYEKL. This sample is drawn from a study of blood T cells in healthy people across ages. Turning to the study itself: Researchers report that template switching captured about one barcoded beta molecule per two T cells.

A second PCR of 7 to 11 cycles used a sample-barcoded 5' primer and a J-beta primer mix. TCRdb reanalysed the 5' RACE reads using MiXCR and keeps one entry per CDR3 protein. Among hundreds of thousands of distinct CDR3 sequences listed, about 61% were seen once. The clonotype comes from a man aged 35 to 55 in good health. The rearrangement links TRBV4-1 to TRBJ2-7, with 10 bases aligning to TRBD1. Sequenced sample: blood. CDR3: CASSQLSAGTGDPYEQYF. CDR3 nucleotides: TGCGCCAGCAGCCAATTAAGCGCCGGGACAGGGGACCCCTACGAGCAGTACTTC.